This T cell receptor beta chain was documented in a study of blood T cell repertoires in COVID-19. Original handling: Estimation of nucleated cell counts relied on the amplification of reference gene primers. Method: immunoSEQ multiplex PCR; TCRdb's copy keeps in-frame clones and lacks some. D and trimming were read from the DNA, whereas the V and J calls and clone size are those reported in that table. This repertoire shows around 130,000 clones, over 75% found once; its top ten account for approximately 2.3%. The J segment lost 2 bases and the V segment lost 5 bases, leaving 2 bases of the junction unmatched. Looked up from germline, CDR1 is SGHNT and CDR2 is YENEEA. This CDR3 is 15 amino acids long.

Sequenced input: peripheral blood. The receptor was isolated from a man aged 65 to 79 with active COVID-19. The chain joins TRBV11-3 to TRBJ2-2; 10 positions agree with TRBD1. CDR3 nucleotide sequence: TGTGCCAGCAGCGGGACAGGGGTAAACACCGGGGAGCTGTTTTTT. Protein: CASSGTGVNTGELFF.